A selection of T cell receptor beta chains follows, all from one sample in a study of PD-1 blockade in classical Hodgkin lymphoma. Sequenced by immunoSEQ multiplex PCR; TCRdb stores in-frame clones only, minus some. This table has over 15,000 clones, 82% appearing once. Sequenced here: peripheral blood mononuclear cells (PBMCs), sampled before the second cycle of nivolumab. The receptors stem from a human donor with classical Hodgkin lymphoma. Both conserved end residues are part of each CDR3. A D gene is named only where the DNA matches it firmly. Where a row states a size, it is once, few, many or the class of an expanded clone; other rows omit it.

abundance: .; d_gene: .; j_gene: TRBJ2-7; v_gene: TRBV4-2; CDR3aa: CASSQGGADEQYF; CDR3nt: TGTGCCAGCAGCCAAGGGGGGGCGGACGAGCAGTACTTC
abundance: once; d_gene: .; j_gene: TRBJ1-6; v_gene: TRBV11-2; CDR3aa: CASSSDPSSPLHF; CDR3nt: TGTGCCAGTAGCTCGGACCCGAGCTCACCCCTCCACTTT
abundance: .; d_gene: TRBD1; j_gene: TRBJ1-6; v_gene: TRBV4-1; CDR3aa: CASSQGGGPSSYNSPLHF; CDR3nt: TGCGCCAGCAGCCAAGGAGGGGGCCCCAGCTCCTATAATTCACCCCTCCACTTT
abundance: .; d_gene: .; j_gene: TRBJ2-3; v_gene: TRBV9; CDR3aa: CASSVGGVSTDTQYF; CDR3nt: TGTGCCAGCAGCGTAGGGGGCGTTAGCACAGATACGCAGTATTTT
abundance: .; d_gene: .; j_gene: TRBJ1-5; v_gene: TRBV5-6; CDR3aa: CASTLGWRGMKAQHF; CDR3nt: TGTGCCAGCACCCTCGGCTGGAGGGGAATGAAGGCCCAGCATTTT
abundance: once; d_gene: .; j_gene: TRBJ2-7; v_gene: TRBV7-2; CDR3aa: CASSLGTYEQYF; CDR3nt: TGTGCCAGCAGCTTGGGTACCTACGAGCAGTACTTC
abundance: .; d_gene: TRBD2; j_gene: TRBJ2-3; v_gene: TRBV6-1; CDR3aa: CASSEARGSTDTQYF; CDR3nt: TGTGCCAGCAGTGAAGCGCGGGGGAGCACAGATACGCAGTATTTT
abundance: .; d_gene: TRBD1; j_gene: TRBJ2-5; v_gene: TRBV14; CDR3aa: CASSQVRTGRETQYF; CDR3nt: TGTGCCAGCAGCCAAGTTCGGACAGGGAGGGAGACCCAGTACTTC
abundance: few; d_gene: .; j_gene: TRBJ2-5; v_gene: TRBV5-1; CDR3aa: CASSLAWGGGGETQYF; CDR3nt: TGCGCCAGCAGCTTGGCCTGGGGAGGGGGAGGAGAGACCCAGTACTTC
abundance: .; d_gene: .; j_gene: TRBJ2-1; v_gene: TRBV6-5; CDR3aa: CASRPHYNEQFF; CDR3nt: TGTGCCAGCAGACCCCACTACAATGAGCAGTTCTTC
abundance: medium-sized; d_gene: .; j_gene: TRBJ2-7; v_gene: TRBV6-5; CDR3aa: CASSYSDLYEQYF; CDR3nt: TGTGCCAGCAGTTACTCCGACCTCTACGAGCAGTACTTC
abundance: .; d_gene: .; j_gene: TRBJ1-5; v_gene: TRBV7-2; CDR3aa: CASSPQQGGNQPQHF; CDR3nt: TGTGCCAGCAGCCCCCAACAGGGAGGCAATCAGCCCCAGCATTTT
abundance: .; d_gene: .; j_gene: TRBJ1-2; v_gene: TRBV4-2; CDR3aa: CASSQGRPGAVRNYGYTF; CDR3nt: TGTGCCAGCAGCCAAGGACGGCCCGGGGCGGTTAGAAACTATGGCTACACCTTC
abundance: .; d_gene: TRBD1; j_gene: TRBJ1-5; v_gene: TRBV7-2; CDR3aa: CASSLGTGDGQPQHF; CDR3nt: TGTGCCAGCAGCTTAGGGACAGGGGACGGTCAGCCCCAGCATTTT
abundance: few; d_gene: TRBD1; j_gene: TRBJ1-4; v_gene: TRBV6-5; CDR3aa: CASSPDRGQSEKLFF; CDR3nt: TGTGCCAGCAGTCCGGACAGGGGCCAGTCAGAAAAACTGTTTTTT
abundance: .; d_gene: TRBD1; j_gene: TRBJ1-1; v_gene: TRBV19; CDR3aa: CASFYKGQGAHEAFF; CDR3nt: TGTGCCAGTTTCTACAAAGGTCAGGGGGCGCATGAAGCTTTCTTT
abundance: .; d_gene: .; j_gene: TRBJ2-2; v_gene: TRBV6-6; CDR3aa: CACSLGRNTGELFF; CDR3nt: TGTGCCTGTTCACTTGGACGGAACACCGGGGAGCTGTTTTTT
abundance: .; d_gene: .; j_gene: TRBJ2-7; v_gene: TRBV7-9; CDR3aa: CASSLVGAGEGEQYF; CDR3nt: TGTGCCAGCAGCTTAGTCGGAGCAGGGGAGGGCGAGCAGTACTTC
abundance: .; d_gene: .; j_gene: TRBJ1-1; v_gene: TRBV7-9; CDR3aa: CASSLQAGNTEAFF; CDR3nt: TGTGCCAGCAGCTTACAGGCTGGGAACACTGAAGCTTTCTTT
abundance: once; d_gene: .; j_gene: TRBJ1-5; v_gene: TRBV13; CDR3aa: CASSENTGSAWPQHF; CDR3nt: TGTGCCAGCAGCGAAAATACAGGGTCGGCTTGGCCCCAGCATTTT
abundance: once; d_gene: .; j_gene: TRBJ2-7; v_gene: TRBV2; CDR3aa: CASSDPQGLITYEQYF; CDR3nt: TGTGCCAGCAGTGATCCGCAGGGTCTCATAACCTACGAGCAGTACTTC
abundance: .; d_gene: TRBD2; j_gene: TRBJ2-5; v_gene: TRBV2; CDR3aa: CASRPPGLGRGETQYF; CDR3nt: TGTGCCAGCAGACCCCCGGGACTAGGAAGGGGAGAGACCCAGTACTTC
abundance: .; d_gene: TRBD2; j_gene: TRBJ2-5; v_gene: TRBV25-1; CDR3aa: CASSDPRRLAGGETQYF; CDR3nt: TGTGCCAGCAGTGACCCGCGCCGACTAGCGGGGGGTGAGACCCAGTACTTC
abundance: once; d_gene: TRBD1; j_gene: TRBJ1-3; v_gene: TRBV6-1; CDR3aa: CAITSGRGSGNTIYF; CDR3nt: TGTGCCATCACCTCGGGCAGGGGGTCTGGAAACACCATATATTTT
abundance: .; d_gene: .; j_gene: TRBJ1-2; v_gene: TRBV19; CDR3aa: CASRIEGGGNYGYTF; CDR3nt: TGTGCCAGTAGAATCGAAGGGGGGGGGAACTATGGCTACACCTTC
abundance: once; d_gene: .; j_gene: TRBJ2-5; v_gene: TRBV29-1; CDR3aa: CSVADRYQETQYF; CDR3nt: TGCAGCGTCGCTGACCGCTACCAAGAGACCCAGTACTTC
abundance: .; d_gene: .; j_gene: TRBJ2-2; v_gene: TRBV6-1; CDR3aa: CASSVLPGPGELFF; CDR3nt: TGTGCCAGCAGTGTACTTCCGGGGCCCGGGGAGCTGTTTTTT